The 32 T cell receptor beta chains in this list originate from one sample, sequenced in a study of T cells in Graves' hyperthyroidism and ophthalmopathy. Amplified TCR beta CDR3 regions came from RNA transcripts. When the TCR CDR3 underwent first-round RT-PCR, the HTBI primer set was used. TCRdb ran MiXCR on the multiplex PCR reads and lists one entry per CDR3 protein. The data contain fewer than 500,000 distinct CDR3 sequences, about 13% of them singletons. The sequencing input was blood. These receptors were taken from a man younger than 45 with Graves' hyperthyroidism that later progressed to Graves' ophthalmopathy.

There are many counts of this clonotype. The rearrangement links TRBV12-5 to TRBJ2-1; 12 nucleotides agree with TRBD2. The germline V gene has CDR1 LGHNT and CDR2 FRNRAP. V was pared by 6 bases and J by 0 bases, with 9 bases of the junction left unmatched. The CDR3 is 18 residues long. The CDR3: CASGQTSGGSSSYNEQFF. The CDR3 region has the DNA TGTGCTAGTGGCCAAACTAGCGGGGGGTCCAGCTCCTACAATGAGCAGTTCTTC.

As to this clonotype: Being one base from a much bigger clone, this may be a read error. The chain uses TRBV28 and TRBJ2-7, with 8 bases lining up with TRBD2. From germline, CDR1 is MDHEN and CDR2 SYDVKM. This CDR3 region has 13 residues. V dropped 3 bases and J dropped 6; count of bases not matched to a gene: 4. CDR3 in amino acids: CASSFGGAGEQYF. The CDR3 DNA reads as TGTGCCAGCAGTTTCGGGGGGGCGGGCGAGCAGTACTTC.

This clonotype was seen at least ten times. This chain links TRBV6-1 with TRBJ2-5, with a weak D call TRBD1 (6 bases). Between the trimmed V and J ends, which lost 9 bases and 2 bases, there was a span of 13 bases. The CDR3 runs 13 residues. Germline V gene sequence: CDR1 MNHNS, CDR2 SASEGT. The CDR3 nucleotides are TGTGCCAGTCTAGGGACATTACAAGAGACCCAGTACTTC. This gives the protein CASLGTLQETQYF.

Only a few counts were recorded for this clonotype. The chain uses TRBV4-1 and TRBJ1-6; D gene unclear. Looked up from germline, CDR1 is MGHRA and CDR2 is YSYEKL. The CDR3 is made up of 14 amino acids. The ends were cut back, 4 bases at V and 8 bases at J, with 12 bases in the middle. The DNA for the CDR3 is TGCGCCAGCAGCCCGCCGAACAGACATTCACCCCTCCACTTT. Translating gives CASSPPNRHSPLHF.

This clonotype has a count of ten or more. The rearrangement joins TRBV2 to TRBJ1-1; weak D call: TRBD1 (5 bases). V lost 8 bases and J 0 bases, leaving 13 bases between the germline ends. This CDR3 is built from 14 residues. Germline loops: CDR1 SNHLY, CDR2 FYNNEI. The CDR3 DNA is TGTGCCAGCTCAGGGCCGGGAATGAACACTGAAGCTTTCTTT. Translating gives CASSGPGMNTEAFF.

The sample holds a few counts of this clonotype. The chain carries TRBV7-8 and TRBJ2-7; no firm D call. Trimming took 1 base from V and 3 from J, leaving 7 bases between them. This CDR3 region has 13 residues. Germline V lookup: CDR1 SGHVS, CDR2 FQNEAQ. The CDR3 sequence: CASSLVVGYEQYF. The DNA of the CDR3 is TGTGCCAGCAGCTTAGTGGTGGGCTACGAGCAGTACTTC.

This clonotype was seen at least ten times. This chain uses TRBV2 with TRBJ1-4, with 7 bases lining up with TRBD1. CDR1 is SNHLY, CDR2 FYNNEI, per germline. V lost 7 bases to trimming and J lost 8 bases; unmatched junction nucleotides: 13. The CDR3 sequence is 15 residues long. The CDR3 sequence is CASNLAGGGSEKLFF. In DNA, the CDR3 is TGTGCCAGCAACCTTGCAGGGGGTGGGAGCGAAAAACTGTTTTTT. The full variable domain, completed using reference TRBV2 and TRBJ1-4, is EPEVTQTPSHQVTQMGQEVILRCVPISNHLYFYWYRQILGQKVEFLVSFYNNEISEKSEIFDDQFSVERPDGSNFTLKIRSTKLEDSAMYFCASNLAGGGSEKLFFGSGTQLSVL.

This clonotype was picked up many times. The rearrangement links TRBV2 to TRBJ1-1, with D hard to call. The CDR3 is made up of 12 amino acids. Trimming cost V 5 bases and J 6 bases, with 10 bases left between them. The V gene's germline CDR1 is SNHLY and CDR2 FYNNEI. The CDR3: CASSYGQPEAFF. In DNA, the CDR3 is TGTGCCAGCAGTTACGGCCAGCCTGAAGCTTTCTTT.

At least ten counts were recorded for this clonotype. J is TRBJ2-5 and V is TRBV7-2; the D gene is possibly TRBD1 (7 bases). The CDR3 has 14 amino acids. Germline CDR1 SGHTA, CDR2 FQGNSA. The ends were cut back, 5 bases at V and 2 bases at J, with 12 bases in the middle. The CDR3 sequence is CASSRRGQQETQYF. CDR3 in DNA: TGTGCCAGCAGCCGGCGGGGACAGCAAGAGACCCAGTACTTC.

This chain connects TRBV6-4 to TRBJ2-1; D possibly corresponds to TRBD1 (7 bases). Germline V gives CDR1 MRHNA, CDR2 SNTAGT. V was trimmed by 3 bases and J by 7 bases, leaving 13 bases between them. CDR3 length: 14 amino acids. Written as DNA, the CDR3 is TGTGCCAGCAGTGAGCAGGGGGGTGGTAATGAGCAGTTCTTC. Its protein is CASSEQGGGNEQFF.

This clonotype was observed a few times. CDR3 amino acids: CASSPGAGQPQHF. The CDR3 region has the DNA TGCGCCAGCAGTCCCGGGGCAGGTCAGCCCCAGCATTTT. The chain links TRBV5-1 to TRBJ1-5; D may be TRBD1 (5 bases). The germline gives CDR1 SGHRS, CDR2 YFSETQ. V dropped 5 bases and J dropped 6 bases, with 12 bases sitting between them. The CDR3 spans 13 residues. Drawing the rest from reference TRBV5-1 and TRBJ1-5, the complete variable domain is KAGVTQTPRYLIKTRGQQVTLSCSPISGHRSVSWYQQTPGQGLQFLFEYFSETQRNKGNFPGRFSGRQFSNSRSEMNVSTLELGDSALYLCASSPGAGQPQHFGDGTRLSIL.

To note about this clonotype: Sequence at one end of the junction differs from germline and may be a read error. The genes are TRBV20-1 and TRBJ2-1, with 10 bases that match TRBD1. The germline gives CDR1 DFQATT, CDR2 SNEGSKA (reference sequence). The CDR3 contains 15 residues. CDR3 sequence reads: CSASTGTGAYNEQSF. CDR3 sequence (DNA): TGCAGTGCTAGCACCGGGACAGGGGCCTACAATGAGCAGTCCTTC.

This clonotype was counted only a few times. The chain links TRBV3-1 to TRBJ2-1, with 8 bases lining up with TRBD2. With V trimmed by 3 bases and J by 9 bases, 4 bases remained unmatched. This CDR3 is 13 amino acids long. In germline, CDR1 is LGHDT, CDR2 YNNKEL (reference sequence). The CDR3: CASSQSAGGEQFF. The CDR3 bases are TGTGCCAGCAGCCAGAGCGCGGGGGGTGAGCAGTTCTTC.

Ten or more counts support this clonotype. V usage is TRBV7-9 and J usage is TRBJ2-2; D uncertain. The CDR3 loop spans 15 amino acids. The germline gives CDR1 SEHNR, CDR2 FQNEAQ (reference sequence). Trimming cost V 1 base and J 0 bases, with 6 bases left between them. DNA for the CDR3: TGTGCCAGCAGCTTAGACGATCCGAACACCGGGGAGCTGTTTTTT. This codes for CASSLDDPNTGELFF.

The chain recombines TRBV20-1 with TRBJ1-6; tentatively, D is TRBD1 (5 bases). This CDR3 has 14 amino acids. V gave up 3 bases and J gave up 14 bases, with 20 bases separating them. Germline values: CDR1 DFQATT, CDR2 SNEGSKA (reference sequence). CDR3 DNA: TGCAGTGCTAGCAGTCAGGGCCGTTTAAGGACCCTCCACTTT. It yields the protein CSASSQGRLRTLHF.

The chain is built from TRBV27 and TRBJ1-2; tentatively, D is TRBD1 (6 bases). V was trimmed by 5 bases and J by 4 bases, leaving 20 bases between them. Germline assignment: CDR1 MNHEY and CDR2 SMNVEV (reference sequence). The CDR3 has 16 amino acids. In DNA, the CDR3 is TGTGCCAGCAGTGGTGAAGGGGGTTTTTCTCCCTATGGCTACACCTTC. Encoded protein: CASSGEGGFSPYGYTF.

This clonotype was found a few times. This chain links TRBV5-5 with TRBJ2-5, with D perhaps matching TRBD1 or TRBD2 (6 bases each). V gave up 0 bases and J gave up 5 bases, with 14 bases separating them. CDR1 SGHKS and CDR2 YYEKEE come from the germline V gene (reference sequence). The CDR3 totals 15 residues. The CDR3 nucleotides read TGTGCCAGCAGCTTGGATTGGGGGGCTTGGGAGACCCAGTACTTC. Its translation: CASSLDWGAWETQYF.

The chain combines TRBV2 with TRBJ2-7; 7 bases fit TRBD2. Trimming at V came to 3 bases and at J to 2 bases, leaving 4 bases not matched to a gene. The CDR3 totals 14 residues. Per germline, CDR1 SNHLY and CDR2 FYNNEI. The CDR3 DNA reads as TGTGCCAGCAGTGACGGGGGGTTTCCCTACGAGCAGTACTTC. The encoded protein is CASSDGGFPYEQYF.

With respect to this clonotype: A much larger clone differs by one base, so this may be a read error. The CDR3 loop is CASGFGKGGGPKSRPDTQYF. CDR3 coding DNA: TGTGCTAGTGGTTTCGGAAAGGGCGGGGGACCCAAATCTCGTCCAGATACGCAGTATTTT. The chain carries TRBV12-5 and TRBJ2-3; 7 nucleotides match TRBD2. This CDR3 is 20 amino acids long. Germline V gene data show CDR1 as LGHNT and CDR2 as FRNRAP. Trimming cost V 3 bases and J 4 bases; bases outside gene matches: 22.

This clonotype was counted ten times or more. The chain recombines TRBV6-1 with TRBJ1-2; D is perhaps TRBD1 (5 bases). The V end lost 8 bases, the J end lost 5 bases, and 18 bases lay between the germline ends. The CDR3 extends over 14 amino acids. Looked up from germline, CDR1 is MNHNS and CDR2 is SASEGT. CDR3 sequence reads: CASAGTSDGYGYTF. In nucleotides, the CDR3 is TGTGCCAGCGCGGGGACCTCCGACGGATATGGCTACACCTTC.

In this sample, this clonotype turned up a few times. V usage is TRBV11-3 and J usage is TRBJ1-2; no clear D gene. Germline V lookup: CDR1 SGHNT, CDR2 YENEEA. The CDR3 sequence is 16 residues long. The ends were cut back, 1 base at V and 3 bases at J, with 15 bases in the middle. CDR3 sequence reads: CASSLGCVRSYYGYTF. In nucleotides, the CDR3 is TGTGCCAGCAGCTTAGGGTGTGTCAGAAGCTACTATGGCTACACCTTC.

The gene calls are TRBV4-1 and TRBJ1-5, with D possibly being TRBD1 (5 bases). The germline V gene encodes CDR1 MGHRA and CDR2 YSYEKL. The CDR3 totals 16 residues. The germline V and J ends were trimmed by 0 bases and 6 bases, with 15 bases remaining between them. The CDR3 here is CASSQDGAGWFQPQHF. The CDR3 DNA follows: TGCGCCAGCAGCCAAGATGGCGCAGGGTGGTTTCAGCCCCAGCATTTT.

There are many counts of this clonotype. The J gene is TRBJ2-2, the V gene TRBV11-2; 7 bases align to TRBD1. From germline, CDR1 is SGHAT and CDR2 FQNNGV. The CDR3 totals 14 residues. With 5 bases clipped from V and 8 bases from J, the junction kept 8 bases outside the gene matches. As DNA, the CDR3 is TGTGCCAGCAGCCTACGACAGGGCACTGGGGAGCTGTTTTTT. Protein product: CASSLRQGTGELFF.

This clonotype was recorded at least ten times. The chain employs TRBV28 and TRBJ1-1; D is undetermined. The CDR3 runs 14 residues. Germline-derived CDR1 and CDR2 are MDHEN and SYDVKM. V shed 3 bases and J shed 1 base, with 9 bases lying between them. CDR3 in DNA: TGTGCCAGCAGTTTTGACCGGCCGAACACTGAAGCTTTCTTT. This encodes CASSFDRPNTEAFF.

The sample holds a few counts of this clonotype. This chain joins TRBV19 and TRBJ2-5; 11 bases match TRBD1. The CDR3 covers 14 residues. Germline V gene data show CDR1 as LNHDA and CDR2 as SQIVND (reference sequence). J lost 5 bases, V lost 10 bases, and 9 bases had no gene match. CDR3 coding DNA: TGTGCCACCAAGGACAGGGGGCCGCGGGAGACCCAGTACTTC. Amino acids: CATKDRGPRETQYF.

The chain carries TRBV5-8 and TRBJ2-7; a weak D match, TRBD1 (6 bases). Trimming removed 0 bases from V and 1 base from J, with 11 bases in between. This CDR3 region has 15 residues. From germline, CDR1 is SGHTS and CDR2 YDEGEE. The CDR3 region is CASSLGLGQSYEQYF. CDR3 nucleotides: TGTGCCAGCAGCTTGGGGCTTGGACAGTCCTACGAGCAGTACTTC.

This CDR3 is CASSRWGVYGYTF. The CDR3 coding sequence is TGTGCCAGCAGCCGGTGGGGCGTCTATGGCTACACCTTC. This sequence joins TRBV4-2 and TRBJ1-2; perhaps TRBD1 as D (5 bases). This CDR3 comprises 13 residues. V gave up 4 bases and J gave up 4 bases, with 10 bases separating them. Germline V lookup: CDR1 LGHNA, CDR2 YNFKEQ.

This clonotype appeared many times. The chain joins TRBV11-2 to TRBJ2-1, with 10 nucleotides matching TRBD1. CDR3 length: 16 residues. Germline-derived CDR1 and CDR2 are SGHAT and FQNNGV. After removal of 5 bases from V and 1 base from J, the junction contained 5 bases not matched to a gene. CDR3 coding DNA: TGTGCCAGCAGCGGGACAGGGGTAATATCCTACAATGAGCAGTTCTTC. Translation gives CASSGTGVISYNEQFF.

This CDR3 reads CASSLGPLAGGIYNEQFF. The CDR3 coding sequence is TGTGCCAGCAGCTTAGGCCCCCTAGCGGGGGGCATCTACAATGAGCAGTTCTTC. This chain connects TRBV13 to TRBJ2-1, with 11 bases lining up with TRBD2. Trimming took 0 bases from V and 3 from J; bases not matched to a gene: 7. The germline V gene encodes CDR1 PRHDT and CDR2 FYEKMQ (reference sequence). The CDR3 sequence is 18 residues long. Using reference TRBV13 and TRBJ2-1 for the parts outside the CDR3, the full variable domain is AAGVIQSPRHLIKEKRETATLKCYPIPRHDTVYWYQQGPGQDPQFLISFYEKMQSDKGSIPDRFSAQQFSDYHSELNMSSLELGDSALYFCASSLGPLAGGIYNEQFFGPGTRLTVL.

This clonotype showed up many times. V usage is TRBV12-3 or TRBV12-4 and J usage is TRBJ1-4; D perhaps matches TRBD1 (6 bases). This CDR3 comprises 15 residues. V lost 7 bases, J lost 1 base, and 13 bases lay in between. CDR3 DNA: TGTGCCAGCATGGGGGCTTTGGAAACTAATGAAAAACTGTTTTTT. It yields the protein CASMGALETNEKLFF.

This clonotype was seen repeatedly, ten times or more. This rearrangement joins TRBV27 to TRBJ1-1; D uncertain. Trimming removed 2 bases at V and 4 bases at J, with 8 bases between. The CDR3 covers 13 residues. The V gene's germline CDR1 is MNHEY and CDR2 SMNVEV (reference sequence). Written as DNA, the CDR3 is TGTGCCAGCAGTTTAGTTTGGGGCACTGAAGCTTTCTTT. This translates into CASSLVWGTEAFF.

This clonotype has at least ten counts. This chain links TRBV6-1 with TRBJ2-5; 7 bases agree with TRBD2. Germline-derived CDR1 and CDR2 are MNHNS and SASEGT. This CDR3 region has 15 residues. J lost 4 bases, V lost 0 bases, and 5 bases had no gene match. CDR3 DNA sequence: TGTGCCAGCAGTGAAGCGGGAGGGAGTAGAGAGACCCAGTACTTC. Protein sequence: CASSEAGGSRETQYF.